A single T cell receptor (beta chain) is shown here with its context. Its antigen is undetermined. The data were obtained in a study of response to subunit inactivated influenza vaccine. TCRdb re-derived calls from the RT-PCR reads in MiXCR, one entry per CDR3 protein. This sample yields about 520,000 distinct CDR3 sequences, of which 9.5% to 13% are seen a single time; approximately 12% belongs to the top ten. This CDR3 region has 14 residues. V trimming: 3 bases; J trimming: 6 bases; junction bases outside the gene matches: 7. In germline, CDR1 is KGHSH, CDR2 LQKENI. Study-wide findings and caveats: The authors suggested that every seasonal influenza vaccination recruits few new T cells.

The receptor was isolated from a man between 45 and 60 years old who received an inactivated influenza vaccine. This chain connects TRBV18 to TRBJ2-7, with 8 bases matching TRBD2. The sample consisted of PBMCs from blood, taken 45 days after vaccination. CDR3 loop: CASSPISGIGEQYF. In DNA, the CDR3 is TGTGCCAGCTCACCTATTAGCGGGATTGGCGAGCAGTACTTC.